A single sample gave rise to the 24 T cell receptor beta chains below, sequenced in a study of molecular identifiers for immune sequencing clone quantification. One entry per CDR3 protein results from TCRdb running MiXCR on the PCR reads. The sample yields about 300,000 distinct CDR3 sequences, around a fifth seen once. Sequenced sample: naive CD8+ T cells from blood, with Jurkat cell RNA spiked in. The subset: FACS-sorted CD8+CD4-CCR7+CD45RA+ naive T cells. The receptors stem from a human donor in good health. Some libraries in this study had Jurkat cell RNA spiked in.

This clonotype was detected ten times or more. The chain recombines TRBV12-3 or TRBV12-4 with TRBJ2-3, with D unresolved. The germline V and J ends were trimmed by 1 base and 6 bases, with 5 bases remaining between them. CDR3 size: 12 residues. The CDR3 loop reads CASSLGHDTQYF. The CDR3 DNA is TGTGCCAGCAGTTTAGGACATGATACGCAGTATTTT.

This clonotype has a count of ten or more. This chain connects TRBV13 to TRBJ2-5; D tentatively reads TRBD1 or TRBD2 (5 bases each). V was cut by 6 bases and J by 0 bases, with 17 bases left in between. The CDR3 loop spans 16 amino acids. CDR1 and CDR2 (germline): PRHDT, FYEKMQ (reference sequence). CDR3 region: CASSSDGAMNQETQYF. CDR3 DNA sequence: TGTGCCAGCAGTTCGGACGGGGCGATGAACCAAGAGACCCAGTACTTC. Using reference TRBV13 and TRBJ2-5 for the parts outside the CDR3, the full variable domain is AAGVIQSPRHLIKEKRETATLKCYPIPRHDTVYWYQQGPGQDPQFLISFYEKMQSDKGSIPDRFSAQQFSDYHSELNMSSLELGDSALYFCASSSDGAMNQETQYFGPGTRLLVL.

This clonotype was seen ten or more times. V usage is TRBV2 and J usage is TRBJ2-7, with 8 bases aligning to TRBD2. The length of the CDR3 is 14 residues. V lost 3 bases, J lost 3 bases, and 4 bases stayed unmatched. The germline CDR1 and CDR2 sequences are SNHLY and FYNNEI. The CDR3 DNA reads TGTGCCAGCAGTGACCCAGCGGGGGACTACGAGCAGTACTTC. Translated: CASSDPAGDYEQYF.

Regarding this clonotype: This could be a read error, since a much larger clone is one nucleotide away. This rearrangement joins TRBV20-1 to TRBJ2-7; D gene uncertain. V was shortened by 7 bases and J by 1 base, with 23 bases between the two germline ends. This CDR3 region has 16 residues. The germline V gene has CDR1 DFQATT and CDR2 SNEGSKA (reference sequence). The CDR3 DNA reads TGCAGTGTTGTTTCGGAAACAGCCTCTTCTTCCTACGAGCAGTACTTC. As protein: CSVVSETASSSYEQYF.

CDR3 protein: CASSQLAGGQDTQYF. CDR3 coding DNA: TGTGCCAGCAGCCAACTAGCGGGTGGCCAAGATACGCAGTATTTT. The chain has TRBV6-5 and TRBJ2-3; 9 bases line up with TRBD2. The germline CDR1 and CDR2 sequences are MNHEY and SVGAGI. This CDR3 is 15 amino acids long. Trimming removed 6 bases from V and 5 bases from J; junction bases left unmatched: 9.

The sample holds many counts of this clonotype. This chain joins TRBV29-1 and TRBJ2-7; TRBD2 matches 7 bases. Germline CDR1 is SQVTM and CDR2 is ANQGSEA. CDR3 length: 12 residues. Losses at the gene ends were 7 bases for V and 2 bases for J; bases not matched to a gene: 5. CDR3 DNA: TGCAGCGGTCTAGCGGACACCTACGAGCAGTACTTC. It encodes CSGLADTYEQYF.

The sample holds many counts of this clonotype. V is TRBV30 and J is TRBJ1-3; D gene unclear. CDR3 length: 14 amino acids. CDR1 and CDR2 from the germline V gene are GTSNPN and SVGIG (reference sequence). Between the trimmed V and J ends, which lost 2 bases and 2 bases, there was a span of 10 bases. The CDR3 DNA sequence: TGTGCCTGGAGTTGGGGAGCGGCTGGAAACACCATATATTTT. It specifies CAWSWGAAGNTIYF.

As concerns this clonotype: A much larger clone lies a single base off, so this may be a read error. The chain links TRBV28 to TRBJ1-5, with D hard to call. The CDR3 length is 15 residues. In germline, CDR1 is MDHEN, CDR2 SYDVKM. V lost 2 bases to trimming and J lost 9 bases, with 17 bases between them. CDR3 sequence: CASSLSITRTVPQHF. The CDR3 DNA reads as TGTGCCAGCAGTTTAAGTATCACACGGACGGTGCCCCAGCATTTT.

This clonotype was seen repeatedly, ten times or more. The chain joins TRBV20-1 to TRBJ2-7; D could derive from TRBD1 or TRBD2 (5 bases each). The CDR3 length is 14 residues. V was clipped by 0 bases and J by 1 base, with 10 bases between them. CDR1 is DFQATT, CDR2 SNEGSKA, per germline (reference sequence). CDR3 DNA sequence: TGCAGTGCTAGAGATGAGGGGCAGTCCTACGAGCAGTACTTC. This codes for CSARDEGQSYEQYF.

This clonotype was observed many times. The rearrangement joins TRBV15 to TRBJ2-2; D remains unclear. Trimming pared 0 bases from V and 1 base from J, leaving 9 bases between. Germline-derived CDR1 and CDR2 are LNHNV and YYDKDF (reference sequence). The CDR3 runs 16 residues. The DNA for the CDR3 is TGTGCCACCAGCAGAGATTATGCAGGGAACACCGGGGAGCTGTTTTTT. It encodes CATSRDYAGNTGELFF.

This clonotype was counted at least ten times. V gene TRBV9 combines with J gene TRBJ2-2; 10 bases line up with TRBD1. CDR1 is SGDLS and CDR2 is YYNGEE in the germline V gene. V gave up 3 bases and J gave up 0 bases; unmatched junction bases: 8. The CDR3 consists of 18 residues. The CDR3 bases are TGTGCCAGCAGCGCGGGACAGGGGATTGCCGCGAACACCGGGGAGCTGTTTTTT. This translates into CASSAGQGIAANTGELFF.

This clonotype was counted many times. V usage is TRBV7-2 and J usage is TRBJ2-7, with 9 bases fitting TRBD2. V was pared by 3 bases and J by 6 bases, with 12 bases of the junction left unmatched. Germline CDR1 and CDR2: SGHTA and FQGNSA. This CDR3 is 16 amino acids long. The CDR3 nucleotides are TGTGCCAGCAGCTTGCCCCCGGGACTAGCCCCCACCGAGCAGTACTTC. This encodes CASSLPPGLAPTEQYF.

In its sample, this clonotype was seen many times. The rearrangement links TRBV9 to TRBJ2-3; D is ambiguous. V was pared by 4 bases and J by 6 bases, with 18 bases between. From germline, CDR1 is SGDLS and CDR2 YYNGEE. The CDR3 totals 15 residues. CDR3 protein: CASSPSGRIGDTQYF. For the CDR3, the DNA is TGTGCCAGCAGCCCTTCAGGCAGGATTGGGGATACGCAGTATTTT.

This clonotype was detected many times. The rearrangement uses TRBV4-3 and TRBJ2-7; 10 bases fit TRBD2. Losses at the gene ends were 4 bases for V and 2 bases for J; bases not matched to a gene: 5. Germline values: CDR1 LGHNA, CDR2 YSLEER. This CDR3 has 15 residues. CDR3 region: CASSPGTSETYEQYF. As DNA, the CDR3 is TGCGCCAGCAGCCCGGGGACTAGCGAAACCTACGAGCAGTACTTC.

The chain recombines TRBV11-2 with TRBJ2-6, with 11 nucleotides matching TRBD1. CDR3 length: 19 residues. Germline CDR1 is SGHAT and CDR2 is FQNNGV. The V and J ends lost 2 bases and 0 bases, in that order; junction bases with no gene match: 6. The CDR3 DNA reads TGTGCCAGCAGCTTATTCAGGGACAGGGGGTACTCTGGGGCCAACGTCCTGACTTTC. Translation: CASSLFRDRGYSGANVLTF.

Notes on this clonotype: A read error may explain this, as a much larger clone is one base away. The chain recombines TRBV3-1 with TRBJ2-5, with a possible D match to TRBD2 (6 bases). V was clipped by 8 bases and J by 4 bases, with 23 bases between them. The CDR3 loop spans 16 amino acids. Germline loops: CDR1 LGHDT, CDR2 YNNKEL (reference sequence). CDR3 coding DNA: TGTGCCAGCTTAAAGATTGGACTAACGGGACCAGAGACCCAGTACTTC. This sequence encodes CASLKIGLTGPETQYF.

This clonotype was recorded many times. V is TRBV7-2 and J is TRBJ1-5; no firm D call. Germline CDR1 and CDR2: SGHTA and FQGNSA. Trimming took off 0 bases at V and 0 bases at J, with 3 bases between the two ends. This CDR3 has 14 amino acids. In DNA form, the CDR3 reads TGTGCCAGCAGCTTAGCCCTTAGCAATCAGCCCCAGCATTTT. The encoded protein is CASSLALSNQPQHF.

This clonotype was counted ten times or more. The rearrangement links TRBV7-6 to TRBJ2-7; 9 nucleotides agree with TRBD2. Trimming cost V 1 base and J 0 bases; bases outside gene matches: 1. This CDR3 is built from 15 residues. Germline CDR1 and CDR2: SGHVS and FNYEAQ. CDR3 region: CASSLGTSDSYEQYF. The CDR3, as DNA: TGTGCCAGCAGCTTAGGGACTAGCGACTCCTACGAGCAGTACTTC.

Ten or more counts support this clonotype. This chain uses TRBV4-2 with TRBJ2-5; D remains ambiguous. Germline V gene lookup returns CDR1 LGHNA and CDR2 YNFKEQ. The CDR3 runs to 18 residues. V lost 2 bases and J lost 2, with 21 bases in between. The DNA for the CDR3 is TGTGCCAGCAGCCAACAACCCCTCGAGGTCCAGCCACAAGAGACCCAGTACTTC. Its translation is CASSQQPLEVQPQETQYF.

This chain uses TRBV4-3 with TRBJ2-7, with D perhaps TRBD1 or TRBD2 (6 bases each). CDR1 and CDR2 (germline): LGHNA, YSLEER. V lost 3 bases and J 3 bases, leaving 18 bases between the germline ends. This CDR3 spans 16 amino acids. The CDR3: CASSHGLEGVYYEQYF. The DNA of the CDR3 is TGCGCCAGCAGCCATGGGTTGGAGGGGGTTTACTACGAGCAGTACTTC.

The sample holds many counts of this clonotype. Here the CDR3 DNA reads TGCAGTGCCGACCGGCCGGGACAGACCTACGAGCAGTACTTC. Residues: CSADRPGQTYEQYF. This rearrangement joins TRBV20-1 to TRBJ2-7; 7 nucleotides align to TRBD1. The germline CDR1 and CDR2 sequences are DFQATT and SNEGSKA (reference sequence). The CDR3 spans 14 residues. J gave up 2 bases and V 6 bases, and 10 bases lay outside the gene matches.

This clonotype was counted a few times. This chain connects TRBV24-1 to TRBJ2-3; 9 bases fit TRBD1. From germline, CDR1 is KGHDR and CDR2 SFDVKD. J was trimmed by 1 base and V by 4 bases; bases with no gene match: 5. This CDR3 is 16 amino acids long. CDR3 loop: CATSDPDRGGTDTQYF. CDR3 DNA: TGTGCCACCAGTGACCCGGACAGGGGAGGCACAGATACGCAGTATTTT.

About this clonotype itself: A much larger clonotype is one base distant, so this may be a read error. The V call is TRBV6-1, the J call TRBJ1-1; D gene unclear. CDR3 length: 16 residues. Germline V CDR1 and CDR2: MNHNS, SASEGT. Trimming took off 2 bases at V and 1 base at J, with 14 bases between the two ends. The CDR3 loop is CASSERIKAANTEAFF. The CDR3 region has the DNA TGTGCCAGCAGTGAACGCATAAAGGCGGCGAACACTGAAGCTTTCTTT.

This clonotype has a count of ten or more. The chain uses TRBV5-1 and TRBJ2-7, with D possibly TRBD2 on 5 matching bases. The CDR3 covers 13 residues. V was cut by 4 bases and J by 4 bases, with 12 bases left in between. In germline, CDR1 is SGHRS, CDR2 YFSETQ. This CDR3 reads CASSADYHYEQYF. The CDR3 DNA reads as TGCGCCAGCAGCGCCGACTACCATTACGAGCAGTACTTC.